Listed here are 30 T cell receptor beta chains from one sample, sequenced in a study of shared clonotypes between healthy human individuals. The protocol was immunoSEQ multiplex PCR, while the TCRdb copy is restricted to in-frame clones and leaves out a portion. The sample holds around 510,000 clones; about 80% are singletons and the top ten take around 12%. Sequencing was performed on PBMCs. The receptors originated from a woman between 40 and 50 years old in good health. Some clones in this sample may be carry-over from other donors' samples.

The V call is TRBV19, the J call TRBJ2-1; D may be TRBD2 (5 bases). Germline V gene lookup returns CDR1 LNHDA and CDR2 SQIVND (reference sequence). The V gene lost 4 bases and the J gene lost 3 bases, with 10 bases spanning the gap. The CDR3 sequence is 14 residues long. For the CDR3, the DNA is TGTGCCAGTAGTAGTGCTAGCAGCTACAATGAGCAGTTCTTC. Encoded protein: CASSSASSYNEQFF. Using reference TRBV19 and TRBJ2-1 for the parts outside the CDR3, the full variable domain is DGGITQSPKYLFRKEGQNVTLSCEQNLNHDAMYWYRQDPGQGLRLIYYSQIVNDFQKGDIAEGYSVSREKKESFPLTVTSAQKNPTAFYLCASSSASSYNEQFFGPGTRLTVL.

V and J are TRBV6-1 and TRBJ2-1, with D perhaps TRBD1 (5 bases). Trimming took off 2 bases at V and 9 bases at J, with 14 bases between the two ends. Germline CDR1 MNHNS, CDR2 SASEGT. The CDR3 has 14 amino acids. In DNA, the CDR3 is TGTGCCAGCAGTGAACGCAGGACATTAGGTGAGCAGTTCTTC. As protein: CASSERRTLGEQFF.

This chain uses TRBV11-3 with TRBJ2-2; the match to TRBD2 covers 14 bases. J gave up 5 bases and V 7 bases, and 18 bases lay outside the gene matches. Germline CDR1 and CDR2: SGHNT and YENEEA. There are 20 residues in the CDR3. CDR3 DNA: TGTGCCAGCACCCCCTCCCGCTCGGGACTAGCGGGAGAATTAACCGGGGAGCTGTTTTTT. Translation gives CASTPSRSGLAGELTGELFF.

A note on this clone: This sequence may be a read error, since a much larger clone differs from it by one base. The same CDR3 also results from other DNA sequences found in this sample. The chain links TRBV4-1 to TRBJ1-5; D is possibly TRBD1 (5 bases). This CDR3 is built from 15 residues. Germline CDR1 reads MGHRA; CDR2 reads YSYEKL. The CDR3 loop is CASSQEATDGQPQHF. The CDR3, as DNA: TGCGCCAGCAGCCAAGAAGCGACAGACGGTCAGCCTCAGCATTTT.

This clone turned up a few times. The chain uses TRBV5-1 and TRBJ2-3; D may be TRBD1 (5 bases). The V gene lost 5 bases and the J gene lost 0 bases, with 10 bases spanning the gap. CDR3 length: 14 amino acids. CDR1 and CDR2 from the germline V gene are SGHRS and YFSETQ. The CDR3 DNA sequence: TGCGCCAGCAGTCAAGGGGTTAGCACAGATACGCAGTATTTT. Amino acid sequence: CASSQGVSTDTQYF.

The V call is TRBV4-3, the J call TRBJ2-5; 8 bases are a match to TRBD1. Per germline, CDR1 LGHNA and CDR2 YSLEER. The CDR3 is 15 amino acids. Trimming cost V 0 bases and J 5 bases; bases outside gene matches: 5. The DNA for the CDR3 is TGCGCCAGCAGCCAAGACCAGGGGGCGTTGGAGACCCAGTACTTC. This encodes CASSQDQGALETQYF.

The chain joins TRBV5-1 to TRBJ2-7, with TRBD2 identical over 13 bases. Germline CDR1 reads SGHRS; CDR2 reads YFSETQ. Trimming removed 4 bases from V and 2 bases from J; junction bases left unmatched: 12. The CDR3 spans 18 residues. The CDR3 bases are TGCGCCAGCAGCCGTGGACTAGCGGGAGCTCGAAGGACCTACGAGCAGTACTTC. It translates to CASSRGLAGARRTYEQYF.

V and J are TRBV30 and TRBJ2-5; D may be TRBD2 (6 bases). Near its end, the DNA agrees better with TRBJ2-7, so the J call may be wrong. This CDR3 contains 13 residues. Germline V gene data show CDR1 as GTSNPN and CDR2 as SVGIG (reference sequence). The CDR3 DNA follows: TGTGCCTCCGCGGGGCGACCCCTCTACGAGCAGTACTTC. Its translation: CASAGRPLYEQYF.

As to this clone: Only one base separates this from a far larger clonotype, so it likely reflects a read error. The chain couples TRBV30 to TRBJ2-5; D is undetermined. The CDR3 runs to 12 residues. Germline V gene lookup returns CDR1 GTSNPN and CDR2 SVGIG (reference sequence). V gave up 1 base and J gave up 2 bases, with 5 bases separating them. The CDR3 spells CAWSAQQETQYF. In DNA form, the CDR3 reads TGTGCCTGGAGTGCACAGCAAGAGACCCAGTACTTC.

The table lists this clone with a few counts. The chain employs TRBV5-4 and TRBJ2-5, with TRBD2 matching 13 bases. CDR3 length: 15 residues. V was pared by 4 bases and J by 3 bases, with 3 bases of the junction left unmatched. Germline assignment: CDR1 SGHNT and CDR2 YYREEE (reference sequence). The CDR3 sequence is CASSRTSGGEETQYF. For the CDR3, the DNA is TGTGCCAGCAGCCGTACTAGCGGGGGGGAAGAGACCCAGTACTTC.

On this clone: A far bigger clonotype differs at one base, so this is likely a read error. The CDR3 DNA reads as TGTGCCTGGGGTGTACCCATATCAGGCAATCAGCCCCAGCATTTT. Translated, it gives CAWGVPISGNQPQHF. The chain uses TRBV30 and TRBJ1-5; no clear D. The CDR3 is 15 amino acids. Looked up from germline, CDR1 is GTSNPN and CDR2 is SVGIG (reference sequence).

This chain joins TRBV30 and TRBJ2-7; D unresolved. The CDR3 totals 11 residues. Germline assignment: CDR1 GTSNPN and CDR2 SVGIG (reference sequence). The V gene lost 2 bases and the J gene lost 8 bases, with 10 bases spanning the gap. CDR3 coding DNA: TGTGCCTGGAGTAATCTGGGAAAGCAGTACTTC. Its protein product is CAWSNLGKQYF.

Note on this clone: One end of the junction fails to match germline, which may point to a read error. The chain links TRBV4-3 to TRBJ1-1, with D unclear. In germline, CDR1 is LGHNA, CDR2 YSLEER. The CDR3 runs 13 residues. In DNA form, the CDR3 reads TGCGCCAGCAGCCAAAATCTCAGCACTGAAGCTTCCTTT. Residues: CASSQNLSTEASF.

Comment on this clone: The same CDR3 is also encoded by other DNA sequences in this sample. The chain recombines TRBV28 with TRBJ1-1, with a possible D match to TRBD1 (5 bases). Germline V gene sequence: CDR1 MDHEN, CDR2 SYDVKM. This CDR3 spans 13 amino acids. Trimming removed 6 bases at V and 2 bases at J, with 10 bases between. CDR3 coding DNA: TGTGCCAGCAGGTCGGGGCTAAACACTGAAGCTTTCTTT. This encodes CASRSGLNTEAFF.

V gene TRBV10-2 combines with J gene TRBJ2-2, with no clear D. V lost 8 bases, J lost 7 bases, and 14 bases lay in between. CDR3 length: 13 residues. Looked up from germline, CDR1 is WSHSY and CDR2 is SAAADI. The CDR3 nucleotides are TGCGCCAGCTCCCGGTCGGATATCGGGGAGCTGTTTTTT. Protein sequence: CASSRSDIGELFF.

As to this clone: The junction departs from the called germline gene at one end, perhaps through a read error. V and J are TRBV7-7 and TRBJ2-7, with TRBD1 as a possible D gene (5 bases). This CDR3 region has 16 residues. The germline CDR1 and CDR2 sequences are SSHAT and FNYEAQ (reference sequence). DNA of the CDR3: TGTGCTAGCAGCCCAATAGGAAGGGGTGGTCTCGGCGAGCAGTACTTC. It encodes CASSPIGRGGLGEQYF.

V and J are TRBV7-9 and TRBJ2-7, with TRBD1 identical over 10 bases. The ends lost 4 bases at V and 3 bases at J; junction bases unmatched: 6. Looked up from germline, CDR1 is SEHNR and CDR2 is FQNEAQ (reference sequence). The CDR3 totals 15 residues. CDR3 in amino acids: CASSYPGQGIYEQYF. The CDR3 bases are TGTGCCAGCAGCTATCCGGGACAGGGGATCTACGAGCAGTACTTC.

This chain links TRBV28 with TRBJ2-1; tentatively, D is TRBD2 (6 bases). CDR3 length: 12 amino acids. V was shortened by 7 bases and J by 11 bases, with 15 bases between the two germline ends. Germline values: CDR1 MDHEN, CDR2 SYDVKM. In DNA form, the CDR3 reads TGTGCCAGCACCTCTAAGCGGGCTAAGCAGTTCTTC. This sequence encodes CASTSKRAKQFF.

The V call is TRBV25-1, the J call TRBJ1-4; tentatively, D is TRBD1 (5 bases). The CDR3 loop spans 13 amino acids. The germline V gene encodes CDR1 MGHDK and CDR2 SYGVNS. V was pared by 5 bases and J by 7 bases, with 11 bases between. CDR3 nucleotides: TGTGCCAGCAGTCCCCGGGGCGGTGAAAAACTGTTTTTT. Translating it yields CASSPRGGEKLFF.

The table lists this clone with a few counts. The same CDR3 arises from other DNA sequences in this sample as well. The rearrangement uses TRBV30 and TRBJ1-5, with TRBD1 identical over 10 bases. The CDR3 length is 13 residues. V lost 5 bases and J lost 5; bases outside the gene matches: 3. Germline V lookup: CDR1 GTSNPN, CDR2 SVGIG (reference sequence). The CDR3 DNA reads TGTGCCTGGGACAGGGGGCAGGATCAGCCCCAGCATTTT. It is translated as CAWDRGQDQPQHF.

This chain joins TRBV30 and TRBJ1-5; perhaps TRBD1 as D (6 bases). Trimming took off 2 bases at V and 0 bases at J, with 11 bases between the two ends. Germline assignment: CDR1 GTSNPN and CDR2 SVGIG (reference sequence). CDR3 length equals 15 residues. For the CDR3, the DNA is TGTGCCTGGAGTTCAGGGACATATAGCAATCAGCCCCAGCATTTT. Its protein product is CAWSSGTYSNQPQHF.

This clone has only one observation. The chain is built from TRBV18 and TRBJ2-3, with 12 bases identical to TRBD1. Germline CDR1 KGHSH, CDR2 LQKENI. This CDR3 is 16 amino acids long. The trim removed 3 bases at V and 4 bases at J, leaving 5 bases unmatched. The CDR3 coding sequence is TGTGCCAGCTCACCTTTCGGGACAGGGGGCCCAGATACGCAGTATTTT. Translated, it gives CASSPFGTGGPDTQYF.

This clone was observed a few times. The junction differs from germline at one of its ends, possibly a read error. CDR3 residues: CVSRPGQFYGYTF. DNA for the CDR3: TGTGTCAGCAGGCCGGGACAGTTCTATGGCTACACCTTC. V gene TRBV5-4 combines with J gene TRBJ1-2, with 7 positions matching TRBD1. The length of the CDR3 is 13 residues. The germline V gene has CDR1 SGHNT and CDR2 YYREEE (reference sequence).

The chain links TRBV21-1 to TRBJ1-2. TRBV21-1 represents a pseudogene. This CDR3 has 14 residues. CDR3 region: CASSKKGLRGGYTF. In nucleotides, the CDR3 is TGTGCCAGCAGCAAAAAGGGACTCCGCGGGGGCTACACCTTC.

The CDR3 region has the DNA TGCGCCAGCAGTCAATCGATTAGTAGCACAGATACGCAGTATTTT. Translated, it gives CASSQSISSTDTQYF. This chain joins TRBV23-1 and TRBJ2-3; no clear D. TRBV23-1 is reported as an ORF; its role is uncertain. Between the trimmed V and J ends, which lost 0 bases and 0 bases, there was a span of 7 bases. The CDR3 runs to 15 residues.

This chain uses TRBV7-2 with TRBJ2-1, with D uncertain. CDR3 length: 12 amino acids. Germline V CDR1 and CDR2: SGHTA, FQGNSA. Between the trimmed V and J ends, which lost 5 bases and 4 bases, there was a span of 6 bases. The CDR3 DNA reads TGTGCCAGCAGCCCCCAGTACAATGAGCAGTTCTTC. The encoded protein is CASSPQYNEQFF.

V is TRBV5-5 and J is TRBJ1-1, with D perhaps matching TRBD1 (5 bases). The germline V gene encodes CDR1 SGHKS and CDR2 YYEKEE (reference sequence). The ends were cut back, 3 bases at V and 4 bases at J, with 10 bases in the middle. This CDR3 spans 13 amino acids. CDR3 nucleotide sequence: TGTGCCAGCAGCTCCGGAGGGGTCACTGAAGCTTTCTTT. Translated: CASSSGGVTEAFF.

This sequence joins TRBV5-1 and TRBJ2-1; 14 bases line up with TRBD2. The CDR3 runs to 16 residues. The J segment lost 9 bases and the V segment lost 3 bases, leaving 8 bases of the junction unmatched. CDR1 is SGHRS, CDR2 YFSETQ, per germline. The CDR3 region is CASSSGLAGVESEQFF. In DNA, the CDR3 is TGCGCCAGCAGCTCGGGACTAGCGGGAGTCGAATCTGAGCAGTTCTTC. Variable domain in full (rest from reference TRBV5-1 and TRBJ2-1): KAGVTQTPRYLIKTRGQQVTLSCSPISGHRSVSWYQQTPGQGLQFLFEYFSETQRNKGNFPGRFSGRQFSNSRSEMNVSTLELGDSALYLCASSSGLAGVESEQFFGPGTRLTVL.

This clone was picked up one time. The chain combines TRBV7-9 with TRBJ1-2; TRBD1 matches 8 bases. The CDR3 consists of 13 residues. Germline CDR1 is SEHNR and CDR2 is FQNEAQ (reference sequence). V trimming: 5 bases; J trimming: 5 bases; junction bases outside the gene matches: 4. This chain's CDR3 is CASSRTGSYGYTF. The CDR3 DNA is TGTGCCAGCAGCCGGACAGGGTCTTATGGCTACACCTTC.

The rearrangement links TRBV9 to TRBJ2-7, with a tentative D call TRBD2 (6 bases). Germline lookup yields CDR1 SGDLS and CDR2 YYNGEE. With 0 bases removed from V and 1 base from J, the gap between germline ends came to 11 bases. The CDR3 runs 15 residues. The CDR3 coding sequence is TGTGCCAGCAGCGTAGGGGGGGACCGATCCTACGAGCAGTACTTC. Protein product: CASSVGGDRSYEQYF. The complete variable domain, with remaining parts taken from reference TRBV9 and TRBJ2-7, reads DSGVTQTPKHLITATGQRVTLRCSPRSGDLSVYWYQQSLDQGLQFLIQYYNGEERAKGNILERFSAQQFPDLHSELNLSSLELGDSALYFCASSVGGDRSYEQYFGPGTRLTVT.